The clone carrying this T cell receptor (beta chain) has a handful of counts. What it binds is unknown. This sample was taken from a study of blood T cells in healthy people across ages. Background on the study: The template switching approach captured approximately one barcoded beta molecule for every two T cells. Findings and caveats of the study: Among long-lived donors, naive CD4+ cells were more numerous and diversity higher than in aged donors.

It was with a sample-barcoded 5' primer and a J-beta primer mix that a second PCR of roughly 7 to 11 cycles was run. TCRdb redid the calling of the 5' RACE reads with MiXCR, one entry per CDR3 protein. The sample lists fewer than 1,000,000 distinct CDR3 sequences, around two fifths occurring once. Russia was home to the donors, healthy Caucasian individuals aged roughly 6 to 90. The CDR3 length is 14 residues. Trimming at V came to 7 bases and at J to 7 bases, leaving 8 bases not matched to a gene. Germline CDR1 MNHEY, CDR2 SVGEGT. This sequence was found in a man in his 60s in good health. The chain joins TRBV6-2 or TRBV6-3 to TRBJ2-1; 9 positions match TRBD1. The sample consisted of blood. CDR3 DNA sequence: TGTGCCAGCACCCCCCGGGACAGGGTAAATGAGCAGTTCTTC. Protein: CASTPRDRVNEQFF.